The clone carrying this T cell receptor (beta chain) was observed a few times. Its specificity is unknown. The data were taken from a study of CD8+ T cells in alopecia areata. The wider study: Patients received oral tofacitinib, 5 to 10 mg twice daily, for moderate-to-severe alopecia areata.

Study-wide results and limits: Scalp sample data also include resident alphabeta T cells from normal skin.

cDNA serving as the sequencing template came from extracted, reverse transcribed RNA. Clones were sequenced by immunoSEQ multiplex PCR, and TCRdb holds only the in-frame ones, with some missing. This sample has about 210,000 clones, with roughly three fifths found just once. Losses at the gene ends were 0 bases for V and 0 bases for J; bases not matched to a gene: 5. Germline CDR1 and CDR2: SGDLS and YYNGEE. This CDR3 contains 16 residues. As to treatment: oral pan-JAK inhibitor, 5-10 mg twice daily. A FACSAria was used to sort CD4+ and CD8+ T cells. These cells came from PBMCs. The V and J genes are TRBV9 and TRBJ1-1, with TRBD1 matching over 7 bases. Sequencing used CD4+ T cells sorted from blood, obtained at approximately week 44, from a patient treated with tofacitinib. The receptor was derived from a human donor with alopecia areata. CDR3 in DNA: TGTGCCAGCAGCGTAGTCCCGGGACAGATGAACACTGAAGCTTTCTTT. As protein: CASSVVPGQMNTEAFF.